This T cell receptor beta chain was retrieved from a study of cytomegalovirus exposure and HLA in healthy donors. The data were produced by immunoSEQ multiplex PCR, yet TCRdb's version contains in-frame clones alone and is incomplete. The table includes around 60,000 clones, roughly 94% detected once. Study-wide results and caveats: It was confirmed in vitro that three of the CMV-associated chains were specific for CMV antigens. Rarity marked most TCR sequences, yet some public TCRs occurred in many donors. Subsequent analysis showed first-cohort TCR clusters tending to co-occur in around 110 validation repertoires.

The sample holds one count of this clone. Its antigen is undetermined. Separation from the roughly 690-subject first cohort characterized the roughly 120-subject validation cohort, to which the donors belonged. Sequencing used PBMCs. The clonotype was recovered from a woman under 30 in good health and CMV-seronegative.

The CDR3 spells CASAPFGTGALYSNQPQHF. CDR3 bases: TGTGCTAGTGCCCCCTTCGGGACAGGGGCCCTGTATAGCAATCAGCCCCAGCATTTT. The chain uses TRBV12-5 and TRBJ1-5, with 10 bases fitting TRBD1. V shed 7 bases, J shed 0 bases, and the junction held 15 bases outside the gene matches. Germline CDR1 reads LGHNT; CDR2 reads FRNRAP. The CDR3 runs 19 residues.